This T cell receptor beta chain was sequenced for a study of blood T cell repertoires in COVID-19. Study-wide background: PBMCs, B-cell-depleted T cells, or T cells provided the cDNA or gDNA that made up the material.

A few counts support this clone. The length of the CDR3 is 16 residues. V shed 5 bases, J shed 3 bases, and the junction held 10 bases outside the gene matches. Germline V CDR1 and CDR2: MNHEY, SMNVEV (reference sequence). Original processing notes: Reference gene primer amplification in the assay estimated nucleated cell counts. Clones were read by immunoSEQ multiplex PCR, and TCRdb kept only the in-frame ones, dropping some. V and J calls and clone size come straight from that table; D and trimming were deduced from the DNA. The top ten clones hold less than 9.5% of a sample with a few hundred thousand clones, about 87% of them seen once.

The sequence was collected from a woman in her forties or fifties who had recovered from COVID-19. The chain employs TRBV27 and TRBJ2-7, with 10 positions matching TRBD2. The sequenced material came from peripheral blood. The CDR3 reads CASSLTPGLAHYEQYF. In DNA, the CDR3 is TGTGCCAGCAGTCTTACACCGGGACTAGCGCACTACGAGCAGTACTTC.